The T cell receptor (beta chain) under discussion was sequenced for a study of CD8 T cells in ankylosing spondylitis. TCRdb processed the 5' RACE reads anew with MiXCR; each CDR3 protein has one entry. The top ten hold less than 25% of the sample, which has about 220,000 distinct CDR3 sequences, roughly a tenth seen once. The origin of this receptor is a male donor with ankylosing spondylitis or in good health (not recorded which). Source material: blood, either unsorted or a sorted T cell fraction (not recorded which).

CDR3 DNA sequence: TGTGCCAGCAGCTCCTCATGGGGACAGGGGGGTGGCTACACCTTC. Protein sequence: CASSSSWGQGGGYTF. This chain joins TRBV7-9 and TRBJ1-2; 11 nucleotides line up with TRBD1. V was pared by 4 bases and J by 7 bases, with 8 bases of the junction left unmatched. This CDR3 is built from 15 residues. Germline CDR1 SEHNR, CDR2 FQNEAQ (reference sequence).